Listed below are T cell receptor beta chains from one sample, sequenced in a study of molecular identifiers for immune sequencing clone quantification. TCRdb re-derived calls from the PCR reads in MiXCR, one entry per CDR3 protein. This sample has about 510,000 distinct CDR3 sequences; around 25% occur once, and the top ten carry under 0.85%. Material for sequencing was naive CD8+ T cells from blood, with Jurkat cell RNA spiked in. The receptors here all came from a human donor in good health. Some libraries in this study had Jurkat cell RNA spiked in. Both conserved end residues are part of each CDR3. Each record gives: CDR3 length, V gene, clone size, J gene, D gene, CDR3 protein, CDR3 DNA. D genes are given only for firm matches. Clone size is not always given. Where it is, it says once, few, many or a class for expanded clones.

length: 17
V: TRBV19
size: many
J: TRBJ2-3
D: -
CDR3: CASSIARLVPDTDTQYF
DNA: TGTGCCAGTAGTATAGCCCGACTAGTACCGGACACAGATACGCAGTATTTT

length: 14
V: TRBV28
size: -
J: TRBJ2-7
D: -
CDR3: CASSFRGTAYEQYF
DNA: TGTGCCAGCAGTTTCCGGGGGACTGCATACGAGCAGTACTTC

length: 19
V: TRBV7-9
size: many
J: TRBJ2-1
D: -
CDR3: CASSLTILGPGRSYNEQFF
DNA: TGTGCCAGCAGCTTAACGATTTTAGGACCGGGGCGCTCCTACAATGAGCAGTTCTTC

length: 14
V: TRBV2
size: -
J: TRBJ2-7
D: -
CDR3: CASSGQESSYEQYF
DNA: TGTGCCAGCAGTGGACAGGAGAGCTCCTACGAGCAGTACTTC

length: 11
V: TRBV4-3
size: -
J: TRBJ2-3
D: -
CDR3: CASSDTGTQYF
DNA: TGCGCCAGCAGCGACACGGGTACGCAGTATTTT

length: 16
V: TRBV28
size: many
J: TRBJ2-5
D: -
CDR3: CASSLEGAGLQETQYF
DNA: TGTGCCAGCAGTTTAGAGGGAGCGGGCCTACAAGAGACCCAGTACTTC

length: 15
V: TRBV7-2
size: -
J: TRBJ2-7
D: TRBD2
CDR3: CASSLGREEDYEQYF
DNA: TGTGCCAGCAGCTTAGGGCGGGAGGAGGACTACGAGCAGTACTTC

length: 16
V: TRBV12-3/TRBV12-4
size: few
J: TRBJ2-1
D: -
CDR3: CASSLPPGQGYNEQFF
DNA: TGTGCCAGCAGTTTACCTCCGGGACAAGGGTACAATGAGCAGTTCTTC

length: 14
V: TRBV7-9
size: -
J: TRBJ2-5
D: -
CDR3: CASSLLQTQETQYF
DNA: TGTGCCAGCAGCTTATTACAGACACAAGAGACCCAGTACTTC

length: 13
V: TRBV19
size: few
J: TRBJ2-7
D: -
CDR3: CASSMQGSYEQYF
DNA: TGTGCCAGTAGTATGCAGGGTTCCTACGAGCAGTACTTC

length: 20
V: TRBV12-3/TRBV12-4
size: -
J: TRBJ2-1
D: -
CDR3: CASSLAQDSEGVGRWYEQFF
DNA: TGTGCCAGCAGTTTAGCGCAGGATAGCGAGGGGGTTGGTCGGTGGTATGAGCAGTTCTTC

length: 16
V: TRBV7-9
size: -
J: TRBJ2-7
D: TRBD2
CDR3: CASSFPPGLVNDEQYF
DNA: TGTGCCAGCAGCTTCCCACCGGGACTAGTTAACGACGAGCAGTACTTC

length: 14
V: TRBV30
size: few
J: TRBJ2-3
D: -
CDR3: CAWSQDSSTDTQYF
DNA: TGTGCCTGGAGTCAGGACTCAAGCACAGATACGCAGTATTTT

length: 14
V: TRBV20-1
size: few
J: TRBJ1-1
D: -
CDR3: CSASRDPGYTDAFF
DNA: TGCAGTGCTAGTCGCGATCCCGGGTACACTGATGCTTTCTTT

length: 13
V: TRBV19
size: few
J: TRBJ2-2
D: -
CDR3: CAVDGGMTGELFF
DNA: TGTGCCGTCGACGGCGGGATGACCGGGGAGCTGTTTTTT

length: 15
V: TRBV5-1
size: few
J: TRBJ2-7
D: -
CDR3: CASSFGGDSSYEQYF
DNA: TGCGCCAGCAGCTTTGGAGGCGACAGCTCCTACGAGCAGTACTTC

length: 16
V: TRBV7-6
size: once
J: TRBJ2-3
D: -
CDR3: CASSLAASPSTDTRYF
DNA: TGTGCCAGCAGTTTAGCGGCTTCGCCTAGCACAGATACGCGGTATTTT

length: 15
V: TRBV10-2
size: few
J: TRBJ1-5
D: -
CDR3: CASSGAGVLRQPQHF
DNA: TGCGCCAGCAGTGGTGCAGGGGTCTTGCGGCAGCCCCAGCATTTT

length: 14
V: TRBV12-3/TRBV12-4
size: -
J: TRBJ2-3
D: TRBD2
CDR3: CASSSAGEVDTQYF
DNA: TGTGCCAGCAGTTCAGCGGGGGAAGTGGATACGCAGTATTTT

length: 17
V: TRBV29-1
size: many
J: TRBJ2-2
D: TRBD2
CDR3: CSVEWGTSGRYTGELFF
DNA: TGCAGCGTTGAGTGGGGGACTAGCGGGAGGTACACCGGGGAGCTGTTTTTT

length: 17
V: TRBV7-9
size: many
J: TRBJ1-1
D: -
CDR3: CASSGTQGLRMNTEAFF
DNA: TGTGCCAGCAGCGGAACACAGGGACTGCGAATGAACACTGAAGCTTTCTTT

length: 17
V: TRBV4-2
size: many
J: TRBJ1-5
D: TRBD1
CDR3: CASSQDYRGTGDQPQHF
DNA: TGTGCCAGCAGCCAAGATTACCGCGGGACAGGGGATCAGCCCCAGCATTTT

length: 16
V: TRBV12-5
size: -
J: TRBJ2-7
D: TRBD2
CDR3: CASGLEIAGGFDEQYF
DNA: TGTGCTAGTGGTTTGGAAATAGCGGGGGGATTCGACGAGCAGTACTTC

length: 15
V: TRBV29-1
size: many
J: TRBJ2-3
D: TRBD1
CDR3: CSAQDRGRGTDTQYF
DNA: TGCAGCGCTCAGGACAGGGGGCGAGGCACAGATACGCAGTATTTT

length: 15
V: TRBV27
size: -
J: TRBJ1-2
D: -
CDR3: CASSLSSGHNYGYTF
DNA: TGTGCCAGCAGTTTATCTTCAGGGCACAACTATGGCTACACCTTC

length: 15
V: TRBV7-2
size: few
J: TRBJ2-4
D: -
CDR3: CASSQTVIARNIQYF
DNA: TGTGCCAGCAGCCAGACAGTAATAGCCCGGAACATTCAGTACTTC

length: 16
V: TRBV23-1
size: many
J: TRBJ2-7
D: -
CDR3: CASIPPVRVEYYEQYF
DNA: TGCGCCAGCATCCCCCCGGTTAGGGTCGAGTACTACGAGCAGTACTTC

length: 11
V: TRBV29-1
size: -
J: TRBJ2-7
D: -
CDR3: CSVEVGYEQYF
DNA: TGCAGCGTCGAAGTCGGATACGAGCAGTACTTC

length: 16
V: TRBV27
size: -
J: TRBJ1-1
D: -
CDR3: CASSLKSIVGLSEAFF
DNA: TGTGCCAGCAGTTTAAAATCTATTGTAGGGTTATCTGAAGCTTTCTTT

length: 14
V: TRBV28
size: many
J: TRBJ1-4
D: TRBD1
CDR3: CASSPRQGGEKLFF
DNA: TGTGCCAGCAGTCCCCGACAGGGTGGTGAAAAACTGTTTTTT

length: 10
V: TRBV13
size: many
J: TRBJ2-3
D: -
CDR3: CASSGDTQYF
DNA: TGTGCCAGCAGCGGAGATACGCAGTATTTT

length: 15
V: TRBV4-1
size: -
J: TRBJ2-7
D: -
CDR3: CASSQVWGMGYAQYF
DNA: TGCGCCAGCAGCCAAGTCTGGGGCATGGGTTACGCGCAGTACTTC

length: 13
V: TRBV5-1
size: many
J: TRBJ1-1
D: -
CDR3: CASSSDGATEAFF
DNA: TGCGCCAGCAGCTCGGACGGAGCGACTGAAGCTTTCTTT

length: 16
V: TRBV29-1
size: many
J: TRBJ2-3
D: TRBD2
CDR3: CSVGLGTSGFTDTQYF
DNA: TGCAGCGTTGGGCTAGGGACTAGCGGATTCACAGATACGCAGTATTTT

length: 18
V: TRBV3-1
size: few
J: TRBJ1-1
D: -
CDR3: CASSQDFVASWGATEAFF
DNA: TGTGCCAGCAGCCAAGACTTCGTTGCTTCATGGGGGGCCACTGAAGCTTTCTTT

length: 12
V: TRBV25-1
size: many
J: TRBJ1-1
D: -
CDR3: CASSVGDTEAFF
DNA: TGTGCCAGCAGTGTTGGGGACACTGAAGCTTTCTTT